A selection of T cell receptor beta chains follows, all from one sample in a study of PD-1 blockade in classical Hodgkin lymphoma. The method was immunoSEQ multiplex PCR; TCRdb's version includes in-frame clones alone and lacks a portion of them. The repertoire holds over 10,000 clones, with 91% as singletons. This sample comprised peripheral blood mononuclear cells (PBMCs), obtained at baseline. The receptors shown here come from a human donor with classical Hodgkin lymphoma. The CDR3 runs from the conserved cysteine through the conserved F or W. Fields, in order: V gene, D gene, J gene, clone size, CDR3 protein, CDR3 DNA. The D gene is left open where the match is weak. A clone size is listed for some rows: how often the clone was seen (once, few, many), or a class if it is expanded.

TRBV30	NA	TRBJ1-2	NA	CAWSRAGFGGYTF	TGTGCCTGGAGTAGGGCAGGGTTCGGCGGCTACACCTTC
TRBV5-1	NA	TRBJ2-3	NA	CASSFNSGTAFIADTQYF	TGCGCCAGCAGCTTCAACAGCGGGACAGCGTTTATCGCAGATACGCAGTATTTT
TRBV30	NA	TRBJ1-3	NA	CAWSVGRSGNTIYF	TGTGCCTGGAGTGTCGGGAGGTCTGGAAACACCATATATTTT
TRBV27	NA	TRBJ2-7	NA	CASSFFGLGHEQYF	TGTGCCAGCAGTTTTTTTGGTTTAGGACACGAGCAGTACTTC
TRBV9	TRBD1	TRBJ2-1	NA	CASSLDRAPYNEQFF	TGTGCCAGCAGCCTAGACAGGGCCCCCTACAATGAGCAGTTCTTC
TRBV4-2	TRBD2	TRBJ2-3	few	CASSQGTSDTDTQYF	TGTGCCAGCAGCCAGGGGACTAGCGACACAGATACGCAGTATTTT
TRBV4-1	NA	TRBJ2-7	NA	CASSQERGQTYEQYF	TGCGCCAGCAGCCAAGAGAGAGGCCAGACCTACGAGCAGTACTTC
TRBV19	TRBD1	TRBJ1-4	NA	CASSRDRAEKLFF	TGTGCCAGTAGTCGGGACAGGGCCGAAAAACTGTTTTTT
TRBV19	NA	TRBJ2-7	NA	CASSIDRSYEQYF	TGTGCCAGTAGTATAGACAGGTCCTACGAGCAGTACTTC
TRBV5-1	NA	TRBJ2-7	few	CASSLATGYYEQYF	TGCGCCAGCAGCTTGGCCACAGGGTATTACGAGCAGTACTTC
TRBV4-1	TRBD1	TRBJ1-4	NA	CASSLLTGADEKLFF	TGCGCCAGCAGCCTATTGACAGGGGCGGATGAAAAACTGTTTTTT
TRBV28	TRBD1	TRBJ1-6	medium-sized	CASSPRSPGQGSNSPLHF	TGTGCCAGCAGCCCTAGGAGCCCGGGACAGGGGTCCAATTCACCCCTCCACTTT
TRBV6-5	TRBD1	TRBJ1-5	NA	CAIADGQGRDQPQHF	TGTGCCATCGCAGATGGACAGGGCAGGGATCAGCCCCAGCATTTT
TRBV2	TRBD1	TRBJ1-2	NA	CASRTTPAGGRSGYTF	TGTGCCAGCAGAACAACGCCGGCAGGGGGCAGGAGTGGCTACACCTTC
TRBV6-1	NA	TRBJ2-7	NA	CASSEALIENYEQYF	TGTGCCAGCAGTGAAGCTTTAATCGAAAACTACGAGCAGTACTTC
TRBV19	NA	TRBJ1-1	large	CASSISFGGTEAFF	TGTGCCAGTAGTATTAGTTTTGGGGGCACTGAAGCTTTCTTT
TRBV19	NA	TRBJ2-2	NA	CASSNTQAANTGELFF	TGTGCCAGTAGTAATACCCAGGCCGCGAACACCGGGGAGCTGTTTTTT
TRBV9	NA	TRBJ2-7	NA	CASSVDGRGAGYEQYF	TGTGCCAGCAGCGTAGATGGGCGGGGCGCCGGGTACGAGCAGTACTTC
TRBV6-5	NA	TRBJ1-1	NA	CASRREVNTEAFF	TGTGCCAGCAGGAGGGAGGTGAACACTGAAGCTTTCTTT
TRBV29-1	NA	TRBJ2-3	once	CSSREGTDTQYF	TGCAGCTCCCGTGAGGGCACAGATACGCAGTATTTT
TRBV7-2	NA	TRBJ1-1	few	CASSWGSTEAFF	TGTGCCAGCAGCTGGGGGAGCACTGAAGCTTTCTTT
TRBV9	NA	TRBJ2-5	NA	CASSPSGAQETQYF	TGTGCCAGCAGCCCGTCAGGGGCCCAAGAGACCCAGTACTTC
TRBV5-1	NA	TRBJ1-3	NA	CASSPDSAPGNTIYF	TGCGCCAGCAGCCCGGACAGCGCACCAGGAAACACCATATATTTT
TRBV5-1	NA	TRBJ2-7	NA	CASSFQAGYEQYF	TGCGCCAGCAGCTTTCAGGCCGGCTACGAGCAGTACTTC
TRBV5-1	TRBD2	TRBJ2-2	NA	CATCPGLAGGFIGELFF	TGCGCCACCTGCCCGGGACTAGCGGGGGGTTTTATCGGGGAGCTGTTTTTT
TRBV9	TRBD1	TRBJ1-5	NA	CASSVDGTGNQPQHF	TGTGCCAGCAGCGTAGATGGGACAGGCAATCAGCCCCAGCATTTT
TRBV5-1	TRBD1	TRBJ1-1	few	CASSRDSQLNTEAFF	TGCGCCAGCAGCCGGGACAGCCAATTGAACACTGAAGCTTTCTTT
TRBV29-1	TRBD1	TRBJ2-2	once	CSGRDRDTGELFF	TGCAGCGGGCGAGACAGGGACACCGGGGAGCTGTTTTTT
TRBV19	NA	TRBJ1-6	NA	CASSISEDWDSPLHF	TGTGCCAGTAGTATTTCCGAGGACTGGGATTCACCCCTCCACTTT
TRBV5-1	TRBD2	TRBJ2-3	NA	CASSSVGGDVDTQYF	TGCGCCAGCAGCTCGGTCGGGGGGGATGTGGATACGCAGTATTTT
TRBV28	NA	TRBJ2-1	NA	CASSLIGPYNEQFF	TGTGCCAGCAGTTTAATAGGGCCTTACAATGAGCAGTTCTTC
TRBV5-1	NA	TRBJ2-7	NA	CASSRQDSSYEQYF	TGCGCCAGCAGCCGCCAGGACTCGTCCTACGAGCAGTACTTC
TRBV27	NA	TRBJ1-5	NA	CASRTTAFGDQPQHF	TGTGCCAGCAGAACGACAGCATTTGGGGATCAGCCCCAGCATTTT
TRBV7-2	NA	TRBJ1-1	NA	CASSSDRNQAFF	TGTGCCAGCAGCTCCGACAGAAACCAAGCTTTCTTT
TRBV5-1	TRBD2	TRBJ2-2	NA	CASSPHPSGGDTGELFF	TGCGCCAGCAGCCCCCACCCTAGCGGGGGGGACACCGGGGAGCTGTTTTTT
TRBV28	NA	TRBJ2-5	once	CASRRTGSQETQYF	TGTGCCAGCAGGAGGACGGGCAGCCAAGAGACCCAGTACTTC
TRBV29-1	NA	TRBJ2-7	NA	CSVEGQGTDYEQYF	TGCAGCGTTGAAGGGCAGGGGACCGATTACGAGCAGTACTTC
TRBV28	NA	TRBJ1-5	once	CASSSPPRVRSNQPQHF	TGTGCCAGCAGTTCACCTCCCAGGGTCCGGAGCAATCAGCCCCAGCATTTT
TRBV28	NA	TRBJ1-2	once	CASSLAGGTLGNYGYTF	TGTGCCAGCAGTTTGGCCGGAGGGACCCTCGGGAACTATGGCTACACCTTC
TRBV7-9	TRBD1	TRBJ1-6	few	CASSSEPGQANSPLHF	TGTGCCAGCAGCTCCGAACCGGGACAGGCTAATTCACCCCTCCACTTT
TRBV7-9	NA	TRBJ2-5	NA	CASSLVGSFFKETQYF	TGTGCCAGCAGCTTAGTAGGAAGCTTCTTTAAAGAGACCCAGTACTTC
TRBV6-6	NA	TRBJ1-2	NA	CASSPGAEGYTF	TGTGCCAGCAGCCCAGGGGCAGAGGGCTACACCTTC
TRBV7-2	NA	TRBJ1-1	NA	CASSPVALNTEAFF	TGTGCCAGCAGCCCGGTGGCGCTAAACACTGAAGCTTTCTTT
TRBV6-4	NA	TRBJ2-1	NA	CASSPNGPLLGEQFF	TGTGCCAGCAGCCCGAATGGTCCCCTCCTAGGGGAGCAGTTCTTC
TRBV27	NA	TRBJ2-3	NA	CASSLSAGFRTDTQYF	TGTGCCAGCAGTTTATCGGCGGGATTTCGCACAGATACGCAGTATTTT
TRBV7-9	TRBD1	TRBJ1-1	NA	CASSPQQGRRTEAFF	TGTGCCAGCAGCCCGCAACAGGGGAGGAGGACTGAAGCTTTCTTT
TRBV29-1	TRBD1	TRBJ1-2	NA	CSVPGGREFYGYTF	TGCAGCGTCCCAGGGGGCAGGGAATTCTATGGCTACACCTTC
TRBV27	NA	TRBJ2-3	NA	CASSSPDTQYF	TGTGCCAGCAGTTCTCCAGATACGCAGTATTTT
TRBV5-1	NA	TRBJ2-5	NA	CASGSGPTSSETQYF	TGCGCCAGCGGATCGGGGCCAACTTCCTCGGAGACCCAGTACTTC
TRBV5-1	TRBD1	TRBJ1-1	NA	CASSGQGEGTEAFF	TGCGCCAGCAGTGGTCAGGGGGAAGGAACTGAAGCTTTCTTT
TRBV9	NA	TRBJ1-4	NA	CASTPRSETNEKLFF	TGTGCCAGCACTCCCCGATCGGAAACTAATGAAAAACTGTTTTTT
TRBV6-6	NA	TRBJ2-2	once	CASLGGGVDTGELFF	TGTGCCAGCCTTGGTGGAGGGGTGGACACCGGGGAGCTGTTTTTT
TRBV21-1	NA	TRBJ2-2	NA	CASSKFLAGTGNGELFF	TGTGCCAGCAGCAAATTCCTAGCGGGGACGGGCAACGGGGAGCTGTTTTTT
TRBV9	NA	TRBJ2-7	NA	CASSVSEPSYEQYF	TGTGCCAGCAGCGTAAGCGAACCCTCCTACGAGCAGTACTTC